The rows below give T cell receptor beta chains drawn from one sample of a study of blood T cell repertoires in COVID-19. Repertoires were generated with immunoSEQ multiplex PCR, while TCRdb's copy carries only in-frame clones and drops some. The sample consists of roughly 120,000 clones, around 89% of them appearing once. Source material: peripheral blood. These receptors were taken from a woman aged 55-69 years with COVID-19, enrolled during active disease. The CDR3 runs from the conserved cysteine through the conserved F or W. Each record gives: V gene, clone size, J gene, D gene, CDR3 DNA, CDR3 protein. A D gene is named only where the DNA matches it firmly. For some rows the clone size is stated as once, few or many, or as a class when expanded; others skip it.

>TRBV9|NA|TRBJ2-1|NA
TGTGCCAGCAGCGGGGGGACATGGCGGAATGAGCAGTTCTTC
CASSGGTWRNEQFF
>TRBV9|NA|TRBJ2-5|NA
TGTGCCAGCAGCGTGTTGGGTACGGGGAGCGGGCGAGAGACCCAGTACTTC
CASSVLGTGSGRETQYF
>TRBV25-1|NA|TRBJ2-1|NA
TGTGCCAGCAGTGAATCGGGGCAGGGGTTCCACAATGAGCAGTTCTTC
CASSESGQGFHNEQFF
>TRBV7-2|NA|TRBJ2-7|TRBD2
TGTGCCAGCAGCTTGGTGGCGGGGGAGTACGAGCAGTACTTC
CASSLVAGEYEQYF
>TRBV4-3|NA|TRBJ2-2|TRBD2
TGCGCCAGCAGCCAATTTTTCCTAGCGGGGGCGCAGGACACCGGGGAGCTGTTTTTT
CASSQFFLAGAQDTGELFF
>TRBV19|NA|TRBJ2-3|TRBD1
TGTGCCAGTAGGGACAGGCGAAGCACAGATACGCAGTATTTT
CASRDRRSTDTQYF
>TRBV5-6|NA|TRBJ2-2|TRBD2
TGTGCCAGCAGCTTCGGGAGGGACACCGGGGAGCTGTTTTTT
CASSFGRDTGELFF
>TRBV4-2|once|TRBJ2-7|NA
TGTGCCAGCAGCCTAGGGCCGGACAGCCAAACCTACGAGCAGTACTTC
CASSLGPDSQTYEQYF
>TRBV11-2|NA|TRBJ2-7|NA
TGTGCCAGCACCCTGACAGGACCCTACGAGCAGTACTTC
CASTLTGPYEQYF
>TRBV29-1|NA|TRBJ2-3|NA
TGCAGCGTTACTACAGGGCCCGATACGCAGTATTTT
CSVTTGPDTQYF
>TRBV7-2|NA|TRBJ2-2|TRBD2
TGTGCCAGCAGCCCTAGCGGGTCGACCGGGGAGCTGTTTTTT
CASSPSGSTGELFF
>TRBV10-3|NA|TRBJ2-1|NA
TGTGCCATCAGTGCTAACAATGAGCAGTTCTTC
CAISANNEQFF
>TRBV6-6|NA|TRBJ1-4|TRBD1
TGTGCCAGCAGTGAGACAGGGGGCGAGGGTGAAAAACTGTTTTTT
CASSETGGEGEKLFF
>TRBV4-3|NA|TRBJ1-1|TRBD1
TGCGCCAGCAGCCAGGAGAACAGGGGCTCTGAAGCTTTCTTT
CASSQENRGSEAFF
>TRBV5-4|once|TRBJ1-1|NA
TGTGCCAGCAGCTTTGGCTCGGGGCGGGGGGGCACTGAAGCTTTCTTT
CASSFGSGRGGTEAFF
>TRBV12-5|once|TRBJ2-1|TRBD2
TGTGCTAGTGGTACCGGGACTAGCGGAGCATTTTGGAATGAGCAGTTCTTC
CASGTGTSGAFWNEQFF
>TRBV11-2|NA|TRBJ1-2|TRBD1
TGTGCCAGCAGAGGGACAGGGGATGGCTACACCTTC
CASRGTGDGYTF
>TRBV3-1/TRBV3-2|NA|TRBJ2-2|NA
TGTGCCAGCAGCCAAGGCAGGGCCGGGGAGCTGTTTTTT
CASSQGRAGELFF
>TRBV7-3|NA|TRBJ2-1|TRBD2
TGTGCCAGCAGCTTAACGAGGGGTCTAGCGGGGGGTCACTACAATGAGCAGTTCTTC
CASSLTRGLAGGHYNEQFF
>TRBV13|NA|TRBJ2-7|TRBD1
TGTGCCAGCAGCTTAGGCCCCTGGACAGGGAACTTC
CASSLGPWTGNF
>TRBV7-9|once|TRBJ1-3|NA
TGTGCCAGCAGCCTCACCCACTTCTACTCTGGAAACACCATATATTTT
CASSLTHFYSGNTIYF
>TRBV6-6|NA|TRBJ2-2|NA
TGTGCCACCGGAGGGGAATACTGGACCGGGGAGCTGTTTTTT
CATGGEYWTGELFF
>TRBV7-2|NA|TRBJ2-7|TRBD1
TGTGCCAGCAGCTTGGTTCGGGACAGGGGGTACGAGCAGTACTTC
CASSLVRDRGYEQYF
>TRBV5-6|NA|TRBJ1-2|TRBD1
TGTGCCAGCAGCCCTGGGACAGGGGCTACCCCCTATGGCTACACCTTC
CASSPGTGATPYGYTF
>TRBV6-2/TRBV6-3|NA|TRBJ2-5|NA
TGTGCCAGCAGTACCCCTGGGGAGACCTTCGGAGAGACCCAGTACTTC
CASSTPGETFGETQYF
>TRBV7-2|few|TRBJ1-1|NA
TGTGCCAGCAGAAGGAATCCGTCGGGGGCTGAAGCTTTCTTT
CASRRNPSGAEAFF
>TRBV7-2|NA|TRBJ2-3|TRBD1
TGTGCCAGCGCCGGACAGGGCACAGATACGCAGTATTTT
CASAGQGTDTQYF
>TRBV2|once|TRBJ1-6|NA
TGTGCCAGCAGTGATACCGGGACTCTCCACTTT
CASSDTGTLHF
>TRBV7-9|NA|TRBJ2-3|TRBD2
TGTGCCAGCAGCCGTGAGGAGGAGCGGGGGGAGGATACGCAGTATTTT
CASSREEERGEDTQYF
>TRBV19|NA|TRBJ2-5|NA
TGTGCCAGTAGGAAGACAGGGCTTCACCCTGCCCCCGGGCCGGAGGGGACCCAGTACTTC
CASRKTGLHPAPGPEGTQYF
>TRBV15|NA|TRBJ2-1|NA
TGTGCCACCAGCAGGGGCCTGACCCCGCCATACAATGAGCAGTTCTTC
CATSRGLTPPYNEQFF
>TRBV7-2|NA|TRBJ2-2|TRBD1
TGTGCCAGCAGCTTTTACAGGGGGCTTGCCGGGGAGCTGTTTTTT
CASSFYRGLAGELFF
>TRBV7-2|NA|TRBJ2-3|NA
TGTGCCAGCAGCTTAGGTCGGACTAGCACAGATACGCAGTATTTT
CASSLGRTSTDTQYF
>TRBV5-1|NA|TRBJ1-1|NA
TGCGCCAGCAGCAAATCACGGGAAACTGAAGCTTTCTTT
CASSKSRETEAFF
>TRBV10-3|NA|TRBJ2-6|TRBD1
TGTGCCATCAGTGGTCCGGGACAGGGGTCTGGGGCCAACGTCCTGACTTTC
CAISGPGQGSGANVLTF
>TRBV5-4|NA|TRBJ1-2|NA
TGTGCCAGCAGCGCCGGACAGCACTATGGCTACACCTTC
CASSAGQHYGYTF
>TRBV11-1|NA|TRBJ1-1|NA
TGTGCCAGCAGCCCCTCGGGGGGGGGAACTGAAGCTTTCTTT
CASSPSGGGTEAFF
>TRBV6-5|once|TRBJ1-6|TRBD1
TGTGCCAGCAGTTTACGACAGGGCGGCTCACCCCTCCACTTT
CASSLRQGGSPLHF
>TRBV7-9|NA|TRBJ2-5|TRBD1
TGTGCCAGCAGCGGACGGGACAGCCTCCAAGAGACCCAGTACTTC
CASSGRDSLQETQYF
>TRBV2|NA|TRBJ2-1|NA
TGTGCCAGCAACCAGGGGGGAGATGAGCAGTTCTTC
CASNQGGDEQFF
>TRBV11-2|NA|TRBJ1-4|TRBD1
TGTGCCAGCAGCTTCGGGACAGGGTCTAATGAAAAACTGTTTTTT
CASSFGTGSNEKLFF
>TRBV9|NA|TRBJ2-1|TRBD1
TGTGCCAGCAGCGTAGTTAAAGGACAGGGAGTTTCCTACAATGAGCAGTTCTTC
CASSVVKGQGVSYNEQFF
>TRBV19|once|TRBJ1-2|NA
TGTGCCAGTAGGTCTCAGGCAGGGCGAAATGGCTACACCTTC
CASRSQAGRNGYTF
>TRBV6-4|NA|TRBJ1-5|NA
TGTGCCAGCAGTGGTCCCGTCCCGGCAGACTATAGCAATCAGCCCCAGCATTTT
CASSGPVPADYSNQPQHF
>TRBV7-2|NA|TRBJ1-2|NA
TGTGCCAGCAGCTTAGTGGCACAGGGTTACTATGGCTACACCTTC
CASSLVAQGYYGYTF
>TRBV6-5|few|TRBJ1-5|NA
TGTGCCAGCAGTTACTCGAACAGGGCGGATCAGCCCCAGCATTTT
CASSYSNRADQPQHF